Each of the 20 T cell receptor beta chains below was sequenced from the same sample in a study of blood T cell repertoires in COVID-19. The protocol was immunoSEQ multiplex PCR, while the TCRdb copy is restricted to in-frame clones and leaves out a portion. The table has 200,000 to 300,000 clones, about four fifths seen once. Sequencing was done on a sample of peripheral blood. The receptors shown here come from a man aged 50 to 59 with acute or convalescent COVID-19.

For the CDR3, the DNA is TGTGCCTGGAAAAGGTCGGGCTACGAGCAGTACTTC. It is translated as CAWKRSGYEQYF. J is TRBJ2-7 and V is TRBV30; no firm D call. CDR3 length equals 12 residues. Between the trimmed V and J ends, which lost 4 bases and 3 bases, there was a span of 10 bases. CDR1 and CDR2 (germline): GTSNPN, SVGIG (reference sequence).

The count of this clone is one. The chain joins TRBV5-6 to TRBJ2-7, with 11 bases fitting TRBD2. In germline, CDR1 is SGHDT, CDR2 YYEEEE. The J segment lost 6 bases and the V segment lost 0 bases, leaving 5 bases of the junction unmatched. The CDR3 has 15 residues. The CDR3 sequence: CASSLAVSGRGEQYF. CDR3 DNA: TGTGCCAGCAGCTTGGCCGTTAGCGGGAGGGGCGAGCAGTACTTC.

This clone was counted once. This chain uses TRBV4-1 with TRBJ1-5, with TRBD1 matching over 9 bases. V lost 3 bases, J lost 5 bases, and 8 bases stayed unmatched. The germline V gene encodes CDR1 MGHRA and CDR2 YSYEKL. This CDR3 has 16 residues. The CDR3 spells CASSHAGTGFDQPQHF. In DNA form, the CDR3 reads TGCGCCAGCAGCCATGCGGGGACAGGGTTTGATCAGCCCCAGCATTTT.

This clone was seen only a few times. The rearrangement links TRBV16 to TRBJ2-1; 8 bases agree with TRBD2. This CDR3 has 14 residues. With 6 bases clipped from V and 5 bases from J, the junction kept 6 bases outside the gene matches. Per the germline V gene, CDR1 is KGHSY and CDR2 is FQNENV. This CDR3 reads CASRTGTRDNEQFF. CDR3 in DNA: TGTGCCAGCAGAACTGGGACTAGGGACAATGAGCAGTTCTTC.

This chain links TRBV7-8 with TRBJ2-5; 7 bases are a match to TRBD1. This CDR3 comprises 14 residues. Germline assignment: CDR1 SGHVS and CDR2 FQNEAQ. The V and J ends lost 4 bases and 5 bases, in that order; junction bases with no gene match: 7. For the CDR3, the DNA is TGTGCCAGCAGCTGGCTGGGACAGCGGGAGACCCAGTACTTC. Residues: CASSWLGQRETQYF.

This clone has more than one count but fewer than ten. The CDR3 protein is CASSIGRTSLAQYF. The CDR3 DNA reads TGTGCCAGCAGCATCGGAAGGACTAGCCTTGCGCAGTATTTT. V is TRBV11-3 and J is TRBJ2-3, with 8 bases aligning to TRBD2. Trimming cost V 5 bases and J 10 bases; bases outside gene matches: 11. CDR1 and CDR2 from the germline V gene are SGHNT and YENEEA. The length of the CDR3 is 14 residues.

The CDR3 DNA is TGCGCCAGCAGGGATGGGCAGACCTACACAGATACGCAGTATTTT. It codes for CASRDGQTYTDTQYF. The chain is built from TRBV23-1 and TRBJ2-3; D not resolved. Being an ORF, TRBV23-1 has a function that is uncertain. V lost 6 bases and J lost 2, with 15 bases in between. The CDR3 is made up of 15 amino acids.

The chain couples TRBV28 to TRBJ2-1; a possible D gene is TRBD2 (6 bases). Germline V lookup: CDR1 MDHEN, CDR2 SYDVKM. CDR3 size: 14 residues. The V and J ends lost 4 bases and 15 bases respectively, with 22 bases between them. For the CDR3, the DNA is TGTGCCAGCAGTTCATCGGCCGGGGGTACAAAGGCGTTCTTC. This encodes CASSSSAGGTKAFF.

A remark on this clone: The sample has other DNA sequences that encode this CDR3 too. The J gene is TRBJ2-7, the V gene TRBV19; weak D call: TRBD1 (5 bases). Germline loops: CDR1 LNHDA, CDR2 SQIVND (reference sequence). There are 14 residues in the CDR3. Trimming pared 1 base from V and 0 bases from J, leaving 7 bases between. CDR3 DNA: TGTGCCAGTAGTATAGTTCAGGGCTCCTACGAGCAGTACTTC. Translation: CASSIVQGSYEQYF. Together with reference TRBV19 and TRBJ2-7, the CDR3 gives the full variable domain: DGGITQSPKYLFRKEGQNVTLSCEQNLNHDAMYWYRQDPGQGLRLIYYSQIVNDFQKGDIAEGYSVSREKKESFPLTVTSAQKNPTAFYLCASSIVQGSYEQYFGPGTRLTVT.

V usage is TRBV2 and J usage is TRBJ1-1, with a tentative D call TRBD1 (5 bases). The CDR3 consists of 14 residues. V was pared by 2 bases and J by 1 base, with 8 bases between. Germline assignment: CDR1 SNHLY and CDR2 FYNNEI. DNA of the CDR3: TGTGCCAGCAGTGAATCAGGGAAGAACACTGAAGCTTTCTTT. Translation: CASSESGKNTEAFF.

V gene TRBV6-5 combines with J gene TRBJ2-7; D not resolved. Germline assignment: CDR1 MNHEY and CDR2 SVGAGI. The CDR3 has 11 amino acids. V lost 10 bases, J lost 6 bases, and 13 bases lay in between. The CDR3 region is CATKPALEQYF. The CDR3 coding sequence is TGTGCCACCAAGCCCGCCCTCGAGCAGTACTTC.

This clone was counted between two and nine times. This sequence joins TRBV2 and TRBJ2-7; D is perhaps TRBD1 (6 bases). Trimming stripped 0 bases from V and 2 bases from J, with 17 bases between. Germline-derived CDR1 and CDR2 are SNHLY and FYNNEI. The CDR3 spans 17 residues. CDR3 sequence reads: CASSEAPRQDITYEQYF. The CDR3 bases are TGTGCCAGCAGTGAAGCGCCGCGACAGGATATCACCTACGAGCAGTACTTC.

The chain uses TRBV28 and TRBJ2-7; TRBD1 matches at 9 bases. Looked up from germline, CDR1 is MDHEN and CDR2 is SYDVKM. The CDR3 loop spans 13 amino acids. The ends lost 8 bases at V and 2 bases at J; junction bases unmatched: 4. The CDR3 bases are TGTGCCAGCCGGGACAGGGATACCTACGAGCAGTACTTC. Translating it yields CASRDRDTYEQYF.

This clone turned up a few times. The chain carries TRBV6-5 and TRBJ1-1; no clear D. The V end was cut by 4 bases, the J end by 4 bases, with 16 bases between. The CDR3 is 15 residues long. The germline V gene has CDR1 MNHEY and CDR2 SVGAGI. CDR3 residues: CASSLSYPRSTEAFF. The CDR3 region has the DNA TGTGCCAGCAGTTTGAGCTACCCAAGGAGCACTGAAGCTTTCTTT.

This chain uses TRBV20-1 with TRBJ2-7; D gene unclear. The V end was cut by 6 bases, the J end by 5 bases, with 11 bases between. The CDR3 spans 11 residues. CDR1 is DFQATT and CDR2 is SNEGSKA in the germline V gene (reference sequence). CDR3 nucleotide sequence: TGCAGTGCCAACGAGGATAACGAGCAGTACTTC. Translated: CSANEDNEQYF.

This clone turned up a few times. This chain uses TRBV5-4 with TRBJ1-4, with TRBD1 as a possible D gene (6 bases). The V and J ends lost 2 bases and 7 bases respectively, with 12 bases between them. CDR1 and CDR2 from the germline V gene are SGHNT and YYREEE (reference sequence). This CDR3 is 14 amino acids long. The CDR3 DNA reads TGTGCCAGCAGCTTAGGGGGGGCTGGTGAAAAACTGTTTTTT. It is translated as CASSLGGAGEKLFF.

The chain employs TRBV6-5 and TRBJ1-2, with 9 positions matching TRBD1. Trimming took 7 bases from V and 1 from J; bases not matched to a gene: 7. In germline, CDR1 is MNHEY, CDR2 SVGAGI. The CDR3 has 15 amino acids. This CDR3 reads CASKRDRALNYGYTF. CDR3 DNA: TGTGCCAGCAAACGGGACAGGGCCCTTAACTATGGCTACACCTTC.

The chain couples TRBV7-8 to TRBJ1-2, with 7 bases lining up with TRBD1. With V trimmed by 5 bases and J by 1 base, 4 bases remained unmatched. Germline-derived CDR1 and CDR2 are SGHVS and FQNEAQ. CDR3 length: 14 residues. In DNA, the CDR3 is TGTGCCAGCAGCGAACAGGGGTATAACTATGGCTACACCTTC. It codes for CASSEQGYNYGYTF. Full variable domain (rest looked up from reference TRBV7-8 and TRBJ1-2): GAGVSQSPRYKVAKRGQDVALRCDPISGHVSLFWYQQALGQGPEFLTYFQNEAQLDKSGLPSDRFFAERPEGSVSTLKIQRTQQEDSAVYLCASSEQGYNYGYTFGSGTRLTVV.

The V and J genes are TRBV5-6 and TRBJ1-2, with 9 bases fitting TRBD1. CDR1 and CDR2 from the germline V gene are SGHDT and YYEEEE. J lost 4 bases, V lost 0 bases, and 10 bases had no gene match. The CDR3 is made up of 17 amino acids. CDR3 bases: TGTGCCAGCAGCTTGGGCCGAGCCGGGACAGGGCTCTATGGCTACACCTTC. Amino acids: CASSLGRAGTGLYGYTF.

This chain uses TRBV3-1 (or the pseudogene TRBV3-2) with TRBJ2-5; a possible D gene is TRBD2 (5 bases). Per germline, CDR1 LGHDT and CDR2 YNNKEL (reference sequence). V shed 2 bases and J shed 4 bases, with 8 bases lying between them. The CDR3 is made up of 13 amino acids. For the CDR3, the DNA is TGTGCCAGCAGCCAACCGAGGGTAGAGACCCAGTACTTC. Translating it yields CASSQPRVETQYF.